These T cell receptor beta chains were read from a single sample in a study of cytomegalovirus exposure and HLA in healthy donors. Only in-frame clones appear in the TCRdb table, and some are missing; sequencing was by immunoSEQ multiplex PCR. The repertoire holds hundreds of thousands of clones, with 75% to 80% as singletons. The source material was PBMCs. These receptors were obtained from a male donor in good health and CMV-seronegative. The CDR3 runs from the conserved cysteine through the conserved F or W. The D gene is left open where the match is weak. Clone size is given for some rows only: seen once, a few or many times, or a class if the clone is expanded.

cdr3_nt cdr3_aa j_call clone_size d_call v_call
TGTGCCTGGAGTGTTTGGCAGTCAACTAATGAAAAACTGTTTTTT CAWSVWQSTNEKLFF TRBJ1-4 once NA TRBV30
TGTGCCAGCAGCCGTACCTACGAGCAGTACTTC CASSRTYEQYF TRBJ2-7 NA NA TRBV28
TGTGCCAGCATCAGAGCGGGAGCTTTACACGAGCAGTACTTC CASIRAGALHEQYF TRBJ2-7 NA TRBD2 TRBV7-9
TGTGCCAGTAGTACGACAGCATATGGCTACACCTTC CASSTTAYGYTF TRBJ1-2 NA NA TRBV19
TGTGCCAGCAGCCCCTCTCGACTAGCGGGGGAATACGAGCAGTACTTC CASSPSRLAGEYEQYF TRBJ2-7 NA TRBD2 TRBV7-2
TGTGCCAGCAGCCCGCGGTCCAACAAAAACATTCAGTACTTC CASSPRSNKNIQYF TRBJ2-4 NA NA TRBV5-6
TGTGCCAGCAGGCAGACTAGCGGGGGTTACAATGAGCAGTTCTTC CASRQTSGGYNEQFF TRBJ2-1 few TRBD2 TRBV7-3
TGTGCCAGCAGTCACGGACAGGGTCGGGGGGAGCAGTACTTC CASSHGQGRGEQYF TRBJ2-7 NA TRBD1 TRBV6-6
TGTGCCAGCAGTGAAATGGTAGCGGGACCTAGCACAGATACGCAGTATTTT CASSEMVAGPSTDTQYF TRBJ2-3 NA TRBD2 TRBV2
TGCGCCAGCAGCCCCGCGGGACAGGGGGCTGGGGAGACCCAGTACTTC CASSPAGQGAGETQYF TRBJ2-5 NA TRBD1 TRBV5-1
TGTGCCAGTAGTCTACGGACAGGGGGGACCACTGAAGCTTTCTTT CASSLRTGGTTEAFF TRBJ1-1 NA TRBD1 TRBV19
TGCGCCAGCAGCCCGGAAATCGCGGCAGTTAACTATGGCTACACCTTC CASSPEIAAVNYGYTF TRBJ1-2 NA NA TRBV4-3
TGTGCCAGCAGCTTGGGACAGGGAATTTGGGCCCAAGAGACCCAGTACTTC CASSLGQGIWAQETQYF TRBJ2-5 few TRBD1 TRBV7-3
TGTGCCAGCAGCTCACCCGACAGGGACGGAAACACCATATATTTT CASSSPDRDGNTIYF TRBJ1-3 NA TRBD1 TRBV6-1
TGTGCCAGCACCTACAGGGAATCTGGAAACACCATATATTTT CASTYRESGNTIYF TRBJ1-3 NA NA TRBV6-5
TGTGCCAGTACGGACAGGGGCCCAGATACGCAGTATTTT CASTDRGPDTQYF TRBJ2-3 NA TRBD1 TRBV28
TGTGCCTGGAGAGAAAAAGCCGGAAACACCATATATTTT CAWREKAGNTIYF TRBJ1-3 NA NA TRBV30
TGTGCCAGCAGCTTCCAGGGCGGGGGGGAGACCCAGTACTTC CASSFQGGGETQYF TRBJ2-5 few TRBD2 TRBV7-2
TGTGCCAGTCAAAACCGGGACAGGTCCTACAATGAGCAGTTCTTC CASQNRDRSYNEQFF TRBJ2-1 NA TRBD1 TRBV19
TGTGCCAGCAGCCAAGCCGGGACTAGCGGCACAGATACGCAGTATTTT CASSQAGTSGTDTQYF TRBJ2-3 NA TRBD2 TRBV4-2
TGTGCCAGCAGCCAAGATCGGCGGGCGGAGGAACTTCCCTCCTACGAGCAGTACTTC CASSQDRRAEELPSYEQYF TRBJ2-7 NA NA TRBV4-2
TGTGCCAGTAGTCCGGGGGGGAGAGAGACCCAGTACTTC CASSPGGRETQYF TRBJ2-5 few TRBD2 TRBV19
TGTGCCAGCAGCCGACAGGTTTTGGGCCAAGAGACCCAGTACTTC CASSRQVLGQETQYF TRBJ2-5 NA NA TRBV7-2
TGTGCCAGCAGTTTATTAAAGACAGGGGCCACTGAAGCTTTCTTT CASSLLKTGATEAFF TRBJ1-1 NA TRBD1 TRBV28
TGCGCCAGCATGGCTCGTTCCTACGAGCAGTACTTC CASMARSYEQYF TRBJ2-7 NA NA TRBV10-1
TGCAGCGTGGCGGGCCGGCTCGTAAGCACTGAAGCTTTCTTT CSVAGRLVSTEAFF TRBJ1-1 NA NA TRBV29-1
TGTGCCAGCAGCTCCACCCCTGACACCAACTATAATTCACCCCTCCACTTT CASSSTPDTNYNSPLHF TRBJ1-6 NA NA TRBV27
TGCGCCAGCAGCCAAGAGGGCAGGGTGACCTACGAGCAGTACTTC CASSQEGRVTYEQYF TRBJ2-7 NA NA TRBV4-3
TGTGCCAGCTCACGACTGGAGGGAAGCACAGATACGCAGTATTTT CASSRLEGSTDTQYF TRBJ2-3 NA NA TRBV18
TGTGCCAGTAGTACGTCAGCTGGAAACACCATATATTTT CASSTSAGNTIYF TRBJ1-3 NA NA TRBV19
TGTGCCAGTAGTATCGGGACAGGTGGCTACACCTTC CASSIGTGGYTF TRBJ1-2 NA TRBD1 TRBV19
TGTGCCAGCAGCCGCGGGGCGGGTCAGCCCCAGCATTTT CASSRGAGQPQHF TRBJ1-5 NA NA TRBV6-5
TGTGCAACTACTAAGCGGATAAACACTGAAGCTTTCTTT CATTKRINTEAFF TRBJ1-1 NA NA TRBV19
TGCGCCAGCAGCCAAGATCGCGGGATTAATGAAAAACTGTTTTTT CASSQDRGINEKLFF TRBJ1-4 NA NA TRBV4-3
TGTGCCAGCAGTGAAGCAGGACTAGTCTACAATGAGCAGTTCTTC CASSEAGLVYNEQFF TRBJ2-1 NA TRBD2 TRBV2
TGTGCCAGCAGCGCCGGCGGGGCCCACTCTGGAAACACCATATATTTT CASSAGGAHSGNTIYF TRBJ1-3 NA NA TRBV9
TGTGCCATCAGTTCGGGACTCCCAGGGTCGGGAAACACCATATATTTT CAISSGLPGSGNTIYF TRBJ1-3 NA NA TRBV10-3
TGTGCCAGCAGTGAGCGGGCAGCGGGAGGGCCCGATGAGCAGTTCTTC CASSERAAGGPDEQFF TRBJ2-1 NA TRBD2 TRBV6-4
TGTGCCAGCAGCGCTGCTAGCGGGGGGGGCCCTCAGGACGAGCAGTACTTC CASSAASGGGPQDEQYF TRBJ2-7 few TRBD2 TRBV9
TGTGCCAGTAGTACCAACCGGGACAGGGGAGAGACCCAGTACTTC CASSTNRDRGETQYF TRBJ2-5 NA TRBD1 TRBV19
TGTGCCAGCAAGCCCTTAAACGCCGGGGAGCTGTTTTTT CASKPLNAGELFF TRBJ2-2 NA NA TRBV6-5
TGCGCCAGCAGCTTACCGGGACAGGGGTCGTATGGCTACACCTTC CASSLPGQGSYGYTF TRBJ1-2 NA TRBD1 TRBV5-1
TGTGCCAGCAGCCCCAGGGGCAGGGCGAACACCGGGGAGCTGTTTTTT CASSPRGRANTGELFF TRBJ2-2 once NA TRBV7-3
TGTGCCAGCAGTCCATGGGACACTCTGGCTGGGGAGCTGTTTTTT CASSPWDTLAGELFF TRBJ2-2 NA NA TRBV2
TGTGCCAGCAGCGTGGAGGGGGCCGGGGCAGATACGCAGTATTTT CASSVEGAGADTQYF TRBJ2-3 NA NA TRBV6-6
TGTGCCAGCAGCCCGAAGCCGGGACAAAATAACTATGGCTACACCTTC CASSPKPGQNNYGYTF TRBJ1-2 NA NA TRBV4-2
TGTGCCAGCTCACCCCCGACAGGGTCGGGCACTGAAGCTTTCTTT CASSPPTGSGTEAFF TRBJ1-1 NA TRBD1 TRBV18
TGCGCCAGCAGGGAAGGGGACAGCCGGGCCTCTGAAGCTTTCTTT CASREGDSRASEAFF TRBJ1-1 few TRBD1 TRBV4-1
TGTGCCAGCAGCCCTGGGACACCTGGGGCCAACGTCCTGACTTTC CASSPGTPGANVLTF TRBJ2-6 NA NA TRBV7-3
TGTGCCAGCACCACCGCGGGGACAGTCGGAAACACCATATATTTT CASTTAGTVGNTIYF TRBJ1-3 NA TRBD1 TRBV6-6
TGTGCCAGCAGCTTAAACCCCCCAGGGGCGAGCTCCTACAATGAGCAGTTCTTC CASSLNPPGASSYNEQFF TRBJ2-1 NA NA TRBV7-3
TGTGCCAGCAGCTTAGTGACAGCCTATCAAATTGCAACTAATGAAAAACTGTTTTTT CASSLVTAYQIATNEKLFF TRBJ1-4 NA NA TRBV11-2
TGCAGCGTGACAGAGGACAACTACGAGCAGTACTTC CSVTEDNYEQYF TRBJ2-7 NA NA TRBV29-1
TGTGCCAGCAGTGCAGGGACTAGCGGAGAGACCCAGTACTTC CASSAGTSGETQYF TRBJ2-5 NA TRBD2 TRBV27
TGTGCCAGCAGTGACGACAGTTCCAATCAGCCCCAGCATTTT CASSDDSSNQPQHF TRBJ1-5 NA NA TRBV27
TGCGCCAGCAGCCAATTAGCGGGCGAATACAATGAGCAGTTCTTC CASSQLAGEYNEQFF TRBJ2-1 NA TRBD2 TRBV4-1
TGTGCCAGCAGTCCCGGGACAGCTTCCTACGAGCAGTACTTC CASSPGTASYEQYF TRBJ2-7 NA TRBD1 TRBV28
TGTGCCAGCAGCCAACGAGGTAGCGGGGGGGCCGTAGCAGATACGCAGTATTTT CASSQRGSGGAVADTQYF TRBJ2-3 NA TRBD2 TRBV16